This T cell receptor (beta chain) was retrieved from a study of blood T cell repertoires in COVID-19. The CDR3 runs 16 residues. V lost 5 bases and J lost 3; bases outside the gene matches: 12. Germline CDR1 is SGHVS and CDR2 is FNYEAQ. Under the authors' procedure: Counts of nucleated cells, estimated from reference gene primer amplification, were obtained. Sequencing was performed with immunoSEQ multiplex PCR; in TCRdb, only in-frame clones are kept and a portion is missing. The D gene and trimming were derived from the DNA, and the V and J assignments and clone size from that table. The sample shows around 70,000 clones, roughly 70% of them seen only once.

Material for sequencing was peripheral blood. The rearrangement uses TRBV7-6 and TRBJ2-7; 8 nucleotides align to TRBD2. The TCR comes from an older man with acute or convalescent COVID-19. CDR3 in DNA: TGTGCCAGCAGCCCCACGGGGGGGAGCTCACTCTACGAGCAGTACTTC. Translated: CASSPTGGSSLYEQYF.